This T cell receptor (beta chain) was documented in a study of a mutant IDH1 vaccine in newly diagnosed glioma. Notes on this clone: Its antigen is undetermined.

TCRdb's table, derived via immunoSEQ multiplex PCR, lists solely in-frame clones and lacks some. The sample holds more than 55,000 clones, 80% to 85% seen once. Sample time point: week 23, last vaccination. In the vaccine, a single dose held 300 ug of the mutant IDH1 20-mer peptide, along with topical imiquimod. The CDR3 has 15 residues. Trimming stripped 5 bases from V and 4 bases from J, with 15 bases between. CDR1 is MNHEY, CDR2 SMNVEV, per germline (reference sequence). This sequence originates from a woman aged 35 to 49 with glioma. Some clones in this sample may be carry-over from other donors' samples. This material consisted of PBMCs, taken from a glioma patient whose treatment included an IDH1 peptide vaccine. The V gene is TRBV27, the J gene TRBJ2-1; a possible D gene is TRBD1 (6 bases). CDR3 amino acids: CASSPRGSGYNEQFF. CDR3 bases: TGTGCCAGCAGTCCCAGGGGTTCAGGGTACAATGAGCAGTTCTTC.